The 27 T cell receptor beta chains given below trace back to one sample, sequenced in a study of blood T cell repertoires in COVID-19. Data came from immunoSEQ multiplex PCR; TCRdb stores just in-frame clones and leaves some out. This sample carries 250,000 or so clones, roughly 86% of them seen once, and the ten largest clones take about 8.8%. Sequencing was done on a sample of peripheral blood. Every receptor here comes from a middle-aged man with active or convalescent COVID-19.

The rearrangement links TRBV19 to TRBJ2-1, with unresolved D. V was cut by 0 bases and J by 7 bases, with 7 bases left in between. CDR3 size: 13 residues. Per germline, CDR1 LNHDA and CDR2 SQIVND (reference sequence). In DNA form, the CDR3 reads TGTGCCAGTAGTATAGAAGCAGGTAATGAGCAGTTCTTC. This sequence encodes CASSIEAGNEQFF.

The V gene is TRBV6-5, the J gene TRBJ2-1, with 9 positions matching TRBD2. J was trimmed by 0 bases and V by 8 bases; bases with no gene match: 5. This CDR3 is 15 amino acids long. CDR1 is MNHEY and CDR2 is SVGAGI in the germline V gene. The CDR3 loop reads CASSAGGGSYNEQFF. The CDR3, as DNA: TGTGCCAGCTCCGCGGGAGGGGGCTCCTACAATGAGCAGTTCTTC.

V is TRBV4-2 and J is TRBJ2-1, with 8 bases lining up with TRBD2. The CDR3 is 15 amino acids. After removal of 0 bases from V and 7 bases from J, the junction contained 5 bases not matched to a gene. Germline CDR1 LGHNA, CDR2 YNFKEQ. In nucleotides, the CDR3 is TGTGCCAGCAGCCAAGAAGCGGGGGCCAGGAATGAGCAGTTCTTC. Translating gives CASSQEAGARNEQFF.

This clone was found a few times. The rearrangement uses TRBV7-8 and TRBJ1-5; D is perhaps TRBD1 (5 bases). The V gene's germline CDR1 is SGHVS and CDR2 FQNEAQ. V was clipped by 5 bases and J by 4 bases, with 15 bases between them. The CDR3 extends over 15 amino acids. CDR3 in amino acids: CASSRGDILNQPQHF. As DNA, the CDR3 is TGTGCCAGCAGCCGGGGCGACATTTTAAATCAGCCCCAGCATTTT.

J is TRBJ1-1 and V is TRBV12-5; D is perhaps TRBD1 (6 bases). V lost 5 bases to trimming and J lost 3 bases, with 10 bases between them. This CDR3 has 13 residues. Germline V lookup: CDR1 LGHNT, CDR2 FRNRAP. The CDR3 protein is CASGPRGDTEAFF. DNA for the CDR3: TGTGCTAGTGGTCCCAGGGGTGACACTGAAGCTTTCTTT.

The rearrangement links TRBV3-1 (or the pseudogene TRBV3-2) to TRBJ1-6, with a weak D call TRBD1 (6 bases). The V end lost 4 bases, the J end lost 7 bases, and 11 bases lay between the germline ends. CDR1 is LGHDT and CDR2 is YNNKEL in the germline V gene (reference sequence). This CDR3 has 14 amino acids. The DNA for the CDR3 is TGTGCCAGCAGCCCCTCGGACAGCAATTCACCCCTCCACTTT. Residues: CASSPSDSNSPLHF.

On this clone: This specimen includes other DNA sequences encoding the same CDR3. This chain links TRBV5-4 with TRBJ2-7; D is possibly TRBD1 (7 bases). The CDR3 covers 14 residues. Trimming stripped 3 bases from V and 2 bases from J, with 12 bases between. Germline V gene data show CDR1 as SGHNT and CDR2 as YYREEE (reference sequence). The chain's CDR3 is CASSSSGGPYEQYF. The CDR3 nucleotides read TGTGCCAGCAGCTCCTCAGGGGGGCCCTACGAGCAGTACTTC.

The CDR3 spells CASSDQRVTGELFF. The CDR3 nucleotides read TGTGCCAGCAGTGACCAGAGGGTCACCGGGGAGCTGTTTTTT. The rearrangement joins TRBV6-1 to TRBJ2-2; D may be TRBD2 (5 bases). Trimming removed 3 bases from V and 4 bases from J, with 9 bases in between. This CDR3 comprises 14 residues. CDR1 is MNHNS and CDR2 is SASEGT in the germline V gene.

The V call is TRBV28, the J call TRBJ1-6; D is perhaps TRBD1 (6 bases). Germline values: CDR1 MDHEN, CDR2 SYDVKM. The CDR3 spans 17 residues. Between the trimmed V and J ends, which lost 6 bases and 5 bases, there was a span of 20 bases. The CDR3 is CASRAPGTPTNNSPLHF. The CDR3, as DNA: TGTGCCAGCAGGGCTCCCGGGACACCAACTAATAATTCACCCCTCCACTTT.

This sequence joins TRBV6-5 and TRBJ2-1, with 10 bases identical to TRBD2. The J segment lost 7 bases and the V segment lost 8 bases, leaving 11 bases of the junction unmatched. The CDR3 sequence is 15 residues long. In germline, CDR1 is MNHEY, CDR2 SVGAGI. The DNA of the CDR3 is TGTGCCAGCGGGAGCGGGAGGGCCGATTCGAATGAGCAGTTCTTC. Translating it yields CASGSGRADSNEQFF.

The chain carries TRBV4-1 and TRBJ1-2; perhaps TRBD1 as D (6 bases). Germline V CDR1 and CDR2: MGHRA, YSYEKL. CDR3 length: 12 amino acids. Deletions cut 8 bases from V and 1 base from J, with 8 bases between. The CDR3 here is CASEGDNYGYTF. The CDR3 region has the DNA TGCGCCAGCGAGGGGGATAACTATGGCTACACCTTC.

This clone was observed a handful of times. The gene calls are TRBV6-2 or TRBV6-3 and TRBJ1-4; 11 bases map to TRBD1. Trimming at V came to 5 bases and at J to 9 bases, leaving 8 bases not matched to a gene. Per the germline V gene, CDR1 is MNHEY and CDR2 is SVGEGT. The CDR3 loop spans 15 amino acids. The chain's CDR3 is CASSIWTGGRQKLFF. The CDR3 DNA sequence: TGTGCCAGCAGTATATGGACAGGGGGCAGGCAAAAACTGTTTTTT.

V gene TRBV5-5 combines with J gene TRBJ2-5; TRBD2 matches 10 bases. Germline-derived CDR1 and CDR2 are SGHKS and YYEKEE (reference sequence). V gave up 0 bases and J gave up 1 base; unmatched junction bases: 3. This CDR3 region has 16 residues. CDR3 sequence reads: CASSLVSSGGQETQYF. CDR3 nucleotides: TGTGCCAGCAGCTTGGTGTCTAGCGGGGGCCAAGAGACCCAGTACTTC.

The chain joins TRBV29-1 to TRBJ1-2; weak D call: TRBD1 (5 bases). The length of the CDR3 is 14 residues. Trimming shortened V by 2 bases and J by 0 bases, and 10 bases separated the two germline ends. Germline V lookup: CDR1 SQVTM, CDR2 ANQGSEA. The CDR3 DNA sequence: TGCAGCGTTGAAAGCCGACAGACTAACTATGGCTACACCTTC. Residues: CSVESRQTNYGYTF.

V and J are TRBV24-1 and TRBJ2-3; 8 positions agree with TRBD2. This CDR3 spans 17 amino acids. The V and J ends lost 1 base and 6 bases, in that order; junction bases with no gene match: 11. The germline CDR1 and CDR2 sequences are KGHDR and SFDVKD. Written as DNA, the CDR3 is TGTGCCACCAGTGATTTCTCGGGACTAGAAGACGGGGATACGCAGTATTTT. Residues: CATSDFSGLEDGDTQYF.

This clone was counted a single time. The chain couples TRBV18 to TRBJ2-7; weak D call: TRBD1 (6 bases). Germline V gives CDR1 KGHSH, CDR2 LQKENI. Trimming removed 2 bases at V and 1 base at J, with 9 bases between. The CDR3 sequence is 14 residues long. CDR3 residues: CASSPRTDSYEQYF. CDR3 nucleotides: TGTGCCAGCTCACCAAGGACAGATTCCTACGAGCAGTACTTC.

V gene TRBV27 combines with J gene TRBJ2-7, with 11 bases aligning to TRBD1. There are 14 residues in the CDR3. The germline gives CDR1 MNHEY, CDR2 SMNVEV (reference sequence). The junction had 5 bases not matched to a gene; V was cut back by 6 bases and J by 4 bases. CDR3 sequence: CASRDRGLPYEQYF. As DNA, the CDR3 is TGTGCCAGCAGGGACAGGGGGCTCCCTTACGAGCAGTACTTC.

The chain employs TRBV29-1 and TRBJ2-7; 14 positions match TRBD2. V lost 6 bases to trimming and J lost 6 bases; unmatched junction nucleotides: 4. The CDR3 is 13 residues long. Germline-derived CDR1 and CDR2 are SQVTM and ANQGSEA. CDR3 loop: CSVAGTSGGEQYF. The CDR3, as DNA: TGCAGCGTCGCCGGGACTAGCGGGGGCGAGCAGTACTTC.

The CDR3 coding sequence is TGTGCCAGCAAAACAGGGGCCCCGAACACTGAAGCTTTCTTT. Translated, it gives CASKTGAPNTEAFF. The rearrangement joins TRBV28 to TRBJ1-1, with 7 nucleotides matching TRBD1. Germline V CDR1 and CDR2: MDHEN, SYDVKM. The CDR3 sequence is 14 residues long. The junction had 6 bases not matched to a gene; V was cut back by 7 bases and J by 1 base. The full variable domain, with the rest looked up from reference TRBV28 and TRBJ1-1, is DVKVTQSSRYLVKRTGEKVFLECVQDMDHENMFWYRQDPGLGLRLIYFSYDVKMKEKGDIPEGYSVSREKKERFSLILESASTNQTSMYLCASKTGAPNTEAFFGQGTRLTVV.

The rearrangement links TRBV7-9 to TRBJ1-4, with 8 nucleotides matching TRBD1. Germline CDR1 is SEHNR and CDR2 is FQNEAQ (reference sequence). CDR3 length equals 14 residues. V lost 5 bases to trimming and J lost 4 bases; unmatched junction nucleotides: 3. DNA of the CDR3: TGTGCCAGCAGCCTACAGGGGGTTAATGAAAAACTGTTTTTT. Amino acid sequence: CASSLQGVNEKLFF.

The V call is TRBV13, the J call TRBJ1-4, with 9 bases identical to TRBD1. The V gene's germline CDR1 is PRHDT and CDR2 FYEKMQ (reference sequence). V was clipped by 6 bases and J by 4 bases; unmatched bases: 6. CDR3 length equals 15 residues. CDR3 nucleotide sequence: TGTGCCAGCAGTCACGGGGGACAGGGTAATGAAAAACTGTTTTTT. It codes for CASSHGGQGNEKLFF. The variable domain in full, completed from reference TRBV13 and TRBJ1-4, reads AAGVIQSPRHLIKEKRETATLKCYPIPRHDTVYWYQQGPGQDPQFLISFYEKMQSDKGSIPDRFSAQQFSDYHSELNMSSLELGDSALYFCASSHGGQGNEKLFFGSGTQLSVL.

The rearrangement joins TRBV6-2 or TRBV6-3 to TRBJ2-7, with a tentative D call TRBD1 (6 bases). CDR3 length equals 16 residues. The germline V and J ends were trimmed by 0 bases and 2 bases, with 14 bases remaining between them. Per the germline V gene, CDR1 is MNHEY and CDR2 is SVGEGT. CDR3 bases: TGTGCCAGCAGTTACTCTACACAGGGTGCAACCTACGAGCAGTACTTC. Translated, it gives CASSYSTQGATYEQYF.

The chain carries TRBV10-3 and TRBJ1-6; D may be TRBD1 (5 bases). The V gene's germline CDR1 is ENHRY and CDR2 SYGVKD. V was trimmed by 0 bases and J by 8 bases, leaving 11 bases between them. CDR3 length: 15 residues. In DNA form, the CDR3 reads TGTGCCATCAGTGAGTCGAAGTGGGGGGATTCACCCCTCCACTTT. Protein product: CAISESKWGDSPLHF.

The chain combines TRBV18 with TRBJ1-4; 8 nucleotides align to TRBD1. This CDR3 is 14 amino acids long. The V segment lost 3 bases and the J segment 8 bases; nucleotides outside the gene matches: 5. Germline assignment: CDR1 KGHSH and CDR2 LQKENI. The CDR3 loop reads CASSPDREGEKLFF. The CDR3 nucleotides are TGTGCCAGCTCACCGGACAGGGAGGGCGAAAAACTGTTTTTT.

The chain carries TRBV27 and TRBJ1-6; D not resolved. Trimming shortened V by 2 bases and J by 6 bases, and 11 bases separated the two germline ends. In germline, CDR1 is MNHEY, CDR2 SMNVEV (reference sequence). This CDR3 is built from 15 residues. The CDR3 protein is CASSLGVGVNSPLHF. Here the CDR3 DNA reads TGTGCCAGCAGTTTAGGGGTCGGGGTTAATTCACCCCTCCACTTT.

The chain has TRBV27 and TRBJ1-6; D is undetermined. Trimming took 8 bases from V and 11 from J, leaving 22 bases between them. This CDR3 spans 15 amino acids. CDR1 is MNHEY and CDR2 is SMNVEV in the germline V gene (reference sequence). CDR3 loop: CASVFRLALGTPLHF. The DNA for the CDR3 is TGTGCCAGCGTGTTCAGACTCGCCCTTGGTACACCCCTCCACTTT.

V usage is TRBV6-5 and J usage is TRBJ1-5, with unresolved D. The germline CDR1 and CDR2 sequences are MNHEY and SVGAGI. The CDR3 totals 14 residues. V was pared by 7 bases and J by 0 bases, with 10 bases between. CDR3 sequence reads: CASKARYSNQPQHF. CDR3 in DNA: TGTGCCAGCAAAGCCCGATATAGCAATCAGCCCCAGCATTTT.